Listed here are 28 T cell receptor beta chains from one sample, sequenced in a study of early T cells in non-severe SARS-CoV-2 infection. TCRdb reprocessed the 5' RACE reads via MiXCR and lists one record per CDR3 protein. The sample carries tens of thousands of distinct CDR3 sequences, about 13% recorded once. Input material: whole blood. The receptors were sampled from an adult who was a healthcare worker with PCR-confirmed SARS-CoV-2 infection or an uninfected control (not recorded which).

The V call is TRBV7-9, the J call TRBJ2-3; perhaps TRBD2 as D (6 bases). V was shortened by 0 bases and J by 0 bases, with 10 bases between the two germline ends. Germline loops: CDR1 SEHNR, CDR2 FQNEAQ (reference sequence). The CDR3 has 16 amino acids. The CDR3 DNA sequence: TGTGCCAGCAGCTTAGCGGGAGGAGCCAGCACAGATACGCAGTATTTT. As protein: CASSLAGGASTDTQYF.

V is TRBV28 and J is TRBJ2-7; TRBD2 matches 10 bases. The CDR3 is made up of 16 amino acids. V gave up 3 bases and J gave up 5 bases; unmatched junction bases: 10. Germline V gene data show CDR1 as MDHEN and CDR2 as SYDVKM. The CDR3 spells CASSLPLAGVGNEQYF. For the CDR3, the DNA is TGTGCCAGCAGTTTGCCCCTAGCGGGAGTGGGCAACGAGCAGTACTTC.

The chain employs TRBV30 and TRBJ1-6; weak D call: TRBD1 (6 bases). The germline gives CDR1 GTSNPN, CDR2 SVGIG (reference sequence). This CDR3 comprises 11 residues. Trimming stripped 3 bases from V and 15 bases from J, with 12 bases between. This chain's CDR3 is CAWSTTGLLHF. The CDR3 DNA reads TGTGCCTGGAGCACGACAGGCCTCCTCCACTTT.

J is TRBJ2-3 and V is TRBV29-1; no firm D call. CDR3 size: 14 residues. Germline assignment: CDR1 SQVTM and CDR2 ANQGSEA. The ends were cut back, 7 bases at V and 0 bases at J, with 14 bases in the middle. The CDR3 coding sequence is TGCAGCGCTGGTCTTGGGATTAGCACAGATACGCAGTATTTT. It translates to CSAGLGISTDTQYF.

This chain uses TRBV7-8 with TRBJ2-5; 10 nucleotides match TRBD2. Germline V gene data show CDR1 as SGHVS and CDR2 as FQNEAQ. J lost 2 bases, V lost 5 bases, and 11 bases had no gene match. The CDR3 extends over 17 amino acids. The CDR3 region has the DNA TGTGCCAGCAGCCGTTCCGGGACTAGCGACATTCAAGAGACCCAGTACTTC. This encodes CASSRSGTSDIQETQYF.

V is TRBV18 and J is TRBJ1-2, with 8 bases identical to TRBD1. The CDR3 extends over 13 amino acids. The V gene's germline CDR1 is KGHSH and CDR2 LQKENI. V gave up 6 bases and J gave up 7 bases; unmatched junction bases: 7. The CDR3 DNA follows: TGTGCCAGCTCCTCCAGACAGGGGTCTGGCTACACCTTC. It translates to CASSSRQGSGYTF.

In its sample, this clonotype was seen a few times. CDR3 sequence reads: CASSLSSGAIDTQYF. The CDR3 DNA reads as TGTGCCAGCAGCTTGTCTAGCGGGGCTATAGATACGCAGTATTTT. The V and J genes are TRBV11-1 and TRBJ2-3; 9 positions agree with TRBD2. CDR3 length: 15 residues. The germline CDR1 and CDR2 sequences are SGHAT and FQDESV (reference sequence). Trimming removed 3 bases from V and 5 bases from J; junction bases left unmatched: 6.

This clonotype occurred a few times. The chain employs TRBV9 and TRBJ2-2; either TRBD1 or TRBD2 may supply D (5 bases each). V was pared by 6 bases and J by 3 bases, with 12 bases between. Germline V gene sequence: CDR1 SGDLS, CDR2 YYNGEE. The CDR3 length is 14 residues. The CDR3 loop reads CASTLGADTGELFF. Here the CDR3 DNA reads TGTGCCAGCACCCTCGGGGCCGACACCGGGGAGCTGTTTTTT.

This clonotype has a count of ten or more. The CDR3 spells CASTRTSGRAYEQYF. CDR3 nucleotides: TGCGCCAGCACCCGGACTAGCGGGAGGGCCTACGAGCAGTACTTC. The rearrangement links TRBV5-1 to TRBJ2-7, with 15 bases identical to TRBD2. The trim removed 6 bases at V and 2 bases at J, leaving 3 bases unmatched. This CDR3 comprises 15 residues. CDR1 SGHRS and CDR2 YFSETQ come from the germline V gene.

By share, this clonotype ranks as large. The gene calls are TRBV28 and TRBJ2-1, with a possible D match to TRBD2 (5 bases). The CDR3 extends over 15 amino acids. V was shortened by 5 bases and J by 0 bases, with 11 bases between the two germline ends. Germline V gene data show CDR1 as MDHEN and CDR2 as SYDVKM. In DNA, the CDR3 is TGTGCCAGCAGTCTAGCAGAAGGCTCCTACAATGAGCAGTTCTTC. Its translation: CASSLAEGSYNEQFF.

This sequence joins TRBV12-3 or TRBV12-4 and TRBJ1-2; 11 nucleotides line up with TRBD1. This CDR3 has 15 residues. J was trimmed by 9 bases and V by 6 bases; bases with no gene match: 12. The CDR3, as DNA: TGTGCCAGCAGCACCGCGGACAGGGGGCGAATTCGCTACACCTTC. Encoded protein: CASSTADRGRIRYTF.

This clonotype occurred many times. This chain joins TRBV2 and TRBJ1-6, with D uncertain. Germline CDR1 is SNHLY and CDR2 is FYNNEI. This CDR3 has 16 amino acids. Trimming shortened V by 2 bases and J by 4 bases, and 12 bases separated the two germline ends. The CDR3 region has the DNA TGTGCCAGCAGTGAACTTTCTAGAGGGTATAATTCACCCCTCCACTTT. Encoded protein: CASSELSRGYNSPLHF. Filled out from reference TRBV2 and TRBJ1-6, the complete variable domain reads EPEVTQTPSHQVTQMGQEVILRCVPISNHLYFYWYRQILGQKVEFLVSFYNNEISEKSEIFDDQFSVERPDGSNFTLKIRSTKLEDSAMYFCASSELSRGYNSPLHFGNGTRLTVT.

This clonotype showed up many times. The CDR3 region has the DNA TGTGCCACCCGACTAGCGGGAGGGAGGGAAAATACGCAGTATTTT. Encoded protein: CATRLAGGRENTQYF. The rearrangement joins TRBV27 to TRBJ2-3; TRBD2 matches 14 bases. This CDR3 region has 15 residues. The germline CDR1 and CDR2 sequences are MNHEY and SMNVEV (reference sequence). The V and J ends lost 10 bases and 7 bases, in that order; junction bases with no gene match: 10.

The chain combines TRBV5-1 with TRBJ2-3, with 10 bases lining up with TRBD2. V was pared by 0 bases and J by 5 bases, with 0 bases of the junction left unmatched. The CDR3 has 14 residues. Germline V CDR1 and CDR2: SGHRS, YFSETQ. CDR3 in amino acids: CASSLGLAGDTQYF. CDR3 sequence (DNA): TGCGCCAGCAGCTTGGGACTAGCGGGAGATACGCAGTATTTT.

This rearrangement joins TRBV28 to TRBJ1-6, with 7 bases that match TRBD1. CDR3 size: 14 residues. J was trimmed by 10 bases and V by 5 bases; bases with no gene match: 8. Looked up from germline, CDR1 is MDHEN and CDR2 is SYDVKM. In nucleotides, the CDR3 is TGTGCCAGCAGTCTTACAGGGGTACGCTCACCCCTCCACTTT. Translated, it gives CASSLTGVRSPLHF.

This clonotype has just a few counts. The chain couples TRBV6-5 to TRBJ2-7; 7 nucleotides align to TRBD2. The germline V gene has CDR1 MNHEY and CDR2 SVGAGI. CDR3 size: 15 residues. V shed 0 bases, J shed 3 bases, and the junction held 5 bases outside the gene matches. CDR3 residues: CASSYSRESVYEQYF. The CDR3 DNA reads as TGTGCCAGCAGTTACTCGCGGGAGTCAGTCTACGAGCAGTACTTC.

This clonotype was seen a handful of times. This chain's CDR3 is CATSPRRGDEQYF. CDR3 bases: TGTGCCACCTCTCCTAGGAGGGGAGACGAGCAGTACTTC. The chain recombines TRBV19 with TRBJ2-7, with D maybe TRBD2 (6 bases). This CDR3 comprises 13 residues. The V gene's germline CDR1 is LNHDA and CDR2 SQIVND (reference sequence). V dropped 10 bases and J dropped 5 bases, with 18 bases sitting between them.

The CDR3 DNA sequence: TGTGCCAGCAGCTTGCGCAGGGCTGGAAACACCATATATTTT. Translated: CASSLRRAGNTIYF. J is TRBJ1-3 and V is TRBV7-9; a possible D gene is TRBD1 (5 bases). Per germline, CDR1 SEHNR and CDR2 FQNEAQ (reference sequence). V gave up 3 bases and J gave up 2 bases, with 8 bases separating them. The CDR3 consists of 14 residues.

This clonotype was seen ten or more times. The gene calls are TRBV2 and TRBJ2-7; tentative D call: TRBD2 (5 bases). V shed 11 bases and J shed 0 bases, with 14 bases lying between them. Germline loops: CDR1 SNHLY, CDR2 FYNNEI. The CDR3 covers 13 residues. The chain's CDR3 is CAVASGRSYEQYF. CDR3 in DNA: TGTGCCGTAGCCAGCGGCCGCTCCTACGAGCAGTACTTC.

As for this clonotype: A much bigger clone sits one base away, suggesting this may be a read error. The V and J genes are TRBV2 and TRBJ2-1; no clear D. V lost 6 bases, J lost 10 bases, and 19 bases lay in between. CDR1 and CDR2 from the germline V gene are SNHLY and FYNNEI. The CDR3 totals 14 residues. This CDR3 is CASRARSPMGEQFF. The DNA of the CDR3 is TGTGCCAGCAGAGCCAGGAGTCCTATGGGGGAGCAGTTCTTC.

This clonotype has a handful of counts. The V gene is TRBV9, the J gene TRBJ1-6; D not resolved. CDR1 and CDR2 from the germline V gene are SGDLS and YYNGEE. V was clipped by 2 bases and J by 10 bases, with 13 bases between them. The CDR3 totals 14 residues. CDR3 bases: TGTGCCAGCAGCGTGGGGTTGCCAGCCTCACCCCTCCACTTT. It translates to CASSVGLPASPLHF.

With respect to this clonotype: At one boundary the junction diverges from the germline segment, which might be a read error. The chain couples TRBV4-1 to TRBJ2-7; a possible D gene is TRBD1 (5 bases). The CDR3 is made up of 16 amino acids. Germline-derived CDR1 and CDR2 are MGHRA and YSYEKL. CDR3 bases: TGCACCAGCAGCCAAGATGAGACAGCCGACTCCTACGAGCAGTACTTC. Translation gives CTSSQDETADSYEQYF.

The genes are TRBV3-1 and TRBJ2-7; D gene unclear. Trimming stripped 1 base from V and 3 bases from J, with 7 bases between. Germline V gives CDR1 LGHDT, CDR2 YNNKEL (reference sequence). This CDR3 has 13 residues. The CDR3 bases are TGTGCCAGCAGCCAAGTGGGTGACTACGAGCAGTACTTC. It codes for CASSQVGDYEQYF.

This clonotype appeared many times. The chain has TRBV5-1 and TRBJ1-2; 10 bases are a match to TRBD1. V lost 0 bases, J lost 8 bases, and 4 bases stayed unmatched. Germline CDR1 and CDR2: SGHRS and YFSETQ. CDR3 size: 14 residues. This chain's CDR3 is CASSLGQGANGYTF. The CDR3 DNA sequence: TGCGCCAGCAGCTTGGGACAGGGGGCTAACGGCTACACCTTC. Using reference TRBV5-1 and TRBJ1-2 for the parts outside the CDR3, the full variable domain is KAGVTQTPRYLIKTRGQQVTLSCSPISGHRSVSWYQQTPGQGLQFLFEYFSETQRNKGNFPGRFSGRQFSNSRSEMNVSTLELGDSALYLCASSLGQGANGYTFGSGTRLTVV.

This clonotype was recorded only once. A much larger clone differs from this one at a single base, so this may be a read error. This chain connects TRBV28 to TRBJ2-2, with 10 bases aligning to TRBD2. The CDR3 runs to 14 residues. After removal of 2 bases from V and 12 bases from J, the junction contained 6 bases not matched to a gene. Germline assignment: CDR1 MDHEN and CDR2 SYDVKM. CDR3 sequence reads: CASSLLAGAGKLFF. CDR3 DNA: TGTGCCAGCAGTTTACTAGCGGGAGCTGGGAAGCTGTTTTTT. Full variable domain (remainder filled in from reference TRBV28 and TRBJ2-2): DVKVTQSSRYLVKRTGEKVFLECVQDMDHENMFWYRQDPGLGLRLIYFSYDVKMKEKGDIPEGYSVSREKKERFSLILESASTNQTSMYLCASSLLAGAGKLFFGEGSRLTVL.

This clonotype came up many times. This chain links TRBV6-1 with TRBJ2-4; D uncertain. Looked up from germline, CDR1 is MNHNS and CDR2 is SASEGT. Between the trimmed V and J ends, which lost 7 bases and 0 bases, there was a span of 7 bases. This CDR3 has 13 amino acids. The CDR3 is CASIAVAKNIQYF. Here the CDR3 DNA reads TGTGCCAGCATTGCGGTAGCCAAAAACATTCAGTACTTC.

This clonotype has ten or more counts. The rearrangement links TRBV28 to TRBJ2-7; tentatively, D is TRBD1 or TRBD2 (5 bases each). CDR3 length: 15 amino acids. The germline CDR1 and CDR2 sequences are MDHEN and SYDVKM. Trimming took 3 bases from V and 2 from J, leaving 14 bases between them. CDR3: CASSFGARSPYEQYF. The CDR3 nucleotides are TGTGCCAGCAGTTTCGGGGCGCGGAGTCCCTACGAGCAGTACTTC.

The chain has TRBV7-2 and TRBJ2-7; 11 bases align to TRBD1. The CDR3 runs 15 residues. Trimming at V came to 4 bases and at J to 3 bases, leaving 5 bases not matched to a gene. Per germline, CDR1 SGHTA and CDR2 FQGNSA. The CDR3 sequence: CASSSRDRGVYEQYF. The CDR3 bases are TGTGCCAGCAGCTCCCGGGACAGGGGGGTCTACGAGCAGTACTTC.